The TCR beta chain under discussion was sequenced for a study of shared clonotypes between healthy human individuals. Only in-frame clones appear in the TCRdb table, and some are missing; sequencing was by immunoSEQ multiplex PCR. The sample records over 1.4 million clones, more than 95% being singletons. Of note for this clone: Its antigen is not known.

Findings and caveats of the study: Naive subsets typically showed greater estimated richness than memory subsets. For naive CD4 cells, approximately 5% of clonotypes were shared across a handful of donors. When compared with the clonotypes that were shared by all four sorted-subset donors, the non-shared clonotypes turned out to have lower generation probabilities.

Germline V gene data show CDR1 as MDHEN and CDR2 as SYDVKM. The CDR3 extends over 17 amino acids. The V gene end was trimmed by 5 bases and the J gene end by 2 bases; junction bases not matched to a gene: 9. This receptor was identified in a young man in good health. Sequencing used naive CD4+ T cells sorted from blood. Described subset: CD45RA+ positively selected. This sequence joins TRBV28 and TRBJ2-1; the match to TRBD2 covers 10 bases. The CDR3: CASSPHTGLATYNEQFF. Written as DNA, the CDR3 is TGTGCCAGCAGTCCCCATACGGGACTAGCGACCTACAATGAGCAGTTCTTC.